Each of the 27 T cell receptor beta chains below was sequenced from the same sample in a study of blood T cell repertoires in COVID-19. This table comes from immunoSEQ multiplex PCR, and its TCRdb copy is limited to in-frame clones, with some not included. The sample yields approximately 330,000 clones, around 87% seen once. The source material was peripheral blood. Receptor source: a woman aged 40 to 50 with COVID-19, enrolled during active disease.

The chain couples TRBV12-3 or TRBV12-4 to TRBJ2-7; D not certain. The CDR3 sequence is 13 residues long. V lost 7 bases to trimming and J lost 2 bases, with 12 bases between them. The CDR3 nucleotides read TGTGCCAGCACCCTGGGCATAACCTACGAGCAGTACTTC. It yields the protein CASTLGITYEQYF.

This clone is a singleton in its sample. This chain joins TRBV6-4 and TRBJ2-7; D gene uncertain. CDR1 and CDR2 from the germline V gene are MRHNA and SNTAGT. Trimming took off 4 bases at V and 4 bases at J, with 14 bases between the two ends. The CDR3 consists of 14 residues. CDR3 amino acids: CASSATFSSYEQYF. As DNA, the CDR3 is TGTGCCAGCAGTGCCACGTTTAGTAGTTACGAGCAGTACTTC.

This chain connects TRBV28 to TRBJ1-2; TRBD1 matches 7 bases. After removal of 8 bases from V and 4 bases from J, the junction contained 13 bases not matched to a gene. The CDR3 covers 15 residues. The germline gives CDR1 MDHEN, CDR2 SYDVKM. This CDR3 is CASCISGTAFYGYTF. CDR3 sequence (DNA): TGTGCCAGCTGCATATCCGGGACAGCCTTCTATGGCTACACCTTC.

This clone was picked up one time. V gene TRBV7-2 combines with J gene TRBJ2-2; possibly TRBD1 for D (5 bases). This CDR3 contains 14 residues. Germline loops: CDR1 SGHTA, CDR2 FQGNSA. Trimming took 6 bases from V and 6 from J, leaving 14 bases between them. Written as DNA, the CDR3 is TGTGCCAGCAGACCCGACAGATTATCCGGGGAGCTGTTTTTT. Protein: CASRPDRLSGELFF.

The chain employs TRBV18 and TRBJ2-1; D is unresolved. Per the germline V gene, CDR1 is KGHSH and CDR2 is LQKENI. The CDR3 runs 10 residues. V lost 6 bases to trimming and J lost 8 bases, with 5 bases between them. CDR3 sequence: CASSPDEQFF. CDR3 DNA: TGTGCCAGCTCTCCGGATGAGCAGTTCTTC.

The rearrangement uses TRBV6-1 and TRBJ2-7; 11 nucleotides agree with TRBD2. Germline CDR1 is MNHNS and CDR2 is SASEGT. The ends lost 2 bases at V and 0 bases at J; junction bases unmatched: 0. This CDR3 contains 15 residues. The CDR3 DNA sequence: TGTGCCAGCAGTGAAACTAGCGGGAGCTCCTACGAGCAGTACTTC. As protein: CASSETSGSSYEQYF.

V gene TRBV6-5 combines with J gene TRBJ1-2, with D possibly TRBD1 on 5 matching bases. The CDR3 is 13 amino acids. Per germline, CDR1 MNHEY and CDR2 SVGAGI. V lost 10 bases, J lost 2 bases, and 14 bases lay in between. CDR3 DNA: TGTGCCACCCGACAGCCCATCAACTATGGCTACACCTTC. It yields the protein CATRQPINYGYTF.

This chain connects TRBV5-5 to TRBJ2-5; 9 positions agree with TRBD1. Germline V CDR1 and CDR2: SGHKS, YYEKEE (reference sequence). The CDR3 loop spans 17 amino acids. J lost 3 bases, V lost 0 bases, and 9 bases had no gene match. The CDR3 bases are TGTGCCAGCAGCTTGGGTTCCCCCGGGACAGGGAAAGAGACCCAGTACTTC. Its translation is CASSLGSPGTGKETQYF. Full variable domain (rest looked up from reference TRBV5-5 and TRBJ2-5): DAGVTQSPTHLIKTRGQQVTLRCSPISGHKSVSWYQQVLGQGPQFIFQYYEKEERGRGNFPDRFSARQFPNYSSELNVNALLLGDSALYLCASSLGSPGTGKETQYFGPGTRLLVL.

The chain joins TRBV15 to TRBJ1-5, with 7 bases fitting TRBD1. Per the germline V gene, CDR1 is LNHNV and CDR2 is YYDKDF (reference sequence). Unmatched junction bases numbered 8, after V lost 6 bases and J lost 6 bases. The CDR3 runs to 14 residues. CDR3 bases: TGTGCCACCAGTCCCGAGGGGGCAGTTCAGCCCCAGCATTTT. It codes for CATSPEGAVQPQHF.

The CDR3 loop is CSVDEGSGNTIYF. The CDR3 DNA follows: TGCAGCGTTGACGAGGGTTCTGGAAACACCATATATTTT. V is TRBV29-1 and J is TRBJ1-3; D remains ambiguous. Trimming shortened V by 3 bases and J by 1 base, and 7 bases separated the two germline ends. This CDR3 contains 13 residues. Germline V gene lookup returns CDR1 SQVTM and CDR2 ANQGSEA.

CDR3 sequence reads: CASSILGPNTGELFF. The CDR3 nucleotides are TGTGCCAGTAGTATCCTGGGGCCTAACACCGGGGAGCTGTTTTTT. The V gene is TRBV19, the J gene TRBJ2-2; TRBD1 might be the D (5 bases). The V end was cut by 3 bases, the J end by 2 bases, with 10 bases between. CDR3 size: 15 residues. CDR1 is LNHDA, CDR2 SQIVND, per germline (reference sequence). The full variable domain, with the rest looked up from reference TRBV19 and TRBJ2-2, is DGGITQSPKYLFRKEGQNVTLSCEQNLNHDAMYWYRQDPGQGLRLIYYSQIVNDFQKGDIAEGYSVSREKKESFPLTVTSAQKNPTAFYLCASSILGPNTGELFFGEGSRLTVL.

CDR3 in DNA: TGTGCCACCCGGGACAGACGACTAAATTTCTACGAGCAGTACTTC. Its protein is CATRDRRLNFYEQYF. This chain joins TRBV28 and TRBJ2-7; TRBD1 aligns across 7 bases. Germline V lookup: CDR1 MDHEN, CDR2 SYDVKM. The CDR3 runs 15 residues. The V gene end was trimmed by 10 bases and the J gene end by 3 bases; junction bases not matched to a gene: 15.

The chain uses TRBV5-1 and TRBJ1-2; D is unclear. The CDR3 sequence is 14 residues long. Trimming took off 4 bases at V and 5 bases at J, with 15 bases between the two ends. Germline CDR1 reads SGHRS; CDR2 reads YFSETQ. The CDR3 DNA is TGCGCCAGCAGCCCCGCGGATCTTGGGTATGGCTACACCTTC. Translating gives CASSPADLGYGYTF.

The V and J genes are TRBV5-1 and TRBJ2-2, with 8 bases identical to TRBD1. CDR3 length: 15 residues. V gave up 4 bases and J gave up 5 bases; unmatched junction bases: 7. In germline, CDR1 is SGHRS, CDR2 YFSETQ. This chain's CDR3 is CASSPRGQGTGELFF. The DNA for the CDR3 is TGCGCCAGCAGCCCCAGGGGGCAGGGGACCGGGGAGCTGTTTTTT.

The chain's CDR3 is CASSTGLANEKLFF. The CDR3, as DNA: TGCGCCAGCAGCACCGGTCTTGCTAATGAAAAACTGTTTTTT. The chain is built from TRBV5-1 and TRBJ1-4; D is unclear. The germline V gene has CDR1 SGHRS and CDR2 YFSETQ. The CDR3 contains 14 residues. V shed 4 bases and J shed 3 bases, with 10 bases lying between them.

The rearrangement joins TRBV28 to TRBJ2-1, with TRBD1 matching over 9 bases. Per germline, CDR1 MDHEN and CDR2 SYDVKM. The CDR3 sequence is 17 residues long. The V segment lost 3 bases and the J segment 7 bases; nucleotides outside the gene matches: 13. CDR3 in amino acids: CASSFHGGQGLMNEQFF. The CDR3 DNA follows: TGTGCCAGCAGTTTTCACGGGGGACAGGGTCTGATGAATGAGCAGTTCTTC.

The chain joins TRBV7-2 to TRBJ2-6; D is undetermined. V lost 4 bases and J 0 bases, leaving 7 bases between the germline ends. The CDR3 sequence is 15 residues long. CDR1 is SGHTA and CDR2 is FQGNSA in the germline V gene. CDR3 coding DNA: TGTGCCAGCAGCTCTGACATCTCTGGGGCCAACGTCCTGACTTTC. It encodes CASSSDISGANVLTF. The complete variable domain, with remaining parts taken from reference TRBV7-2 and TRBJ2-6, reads GAGVSQSPSNKVTEKGKDVELRCDPISGHTALYWYRQSLGQGLEFLIYFQGNSAPDKSGLPSDRFSAERTGGSVSTLTIQRTQQEDSAVYLCASSSDISGANVLTFGAGSRLTVL.

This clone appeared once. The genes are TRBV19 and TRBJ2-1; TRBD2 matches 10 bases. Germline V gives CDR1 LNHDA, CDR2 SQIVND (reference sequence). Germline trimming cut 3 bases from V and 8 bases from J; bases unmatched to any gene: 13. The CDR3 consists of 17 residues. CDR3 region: CASSMRSGGAGLHEQFF. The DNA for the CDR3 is TGTGCCAGTAGTATGAGGAGCGGGGGGGCCGGCCTGCATGAGCAGTTCTTC.

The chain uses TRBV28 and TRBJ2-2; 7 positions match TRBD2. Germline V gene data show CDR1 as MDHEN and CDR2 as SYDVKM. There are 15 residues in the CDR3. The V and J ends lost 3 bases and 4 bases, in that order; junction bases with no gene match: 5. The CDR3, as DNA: TGTGCCAGCAGTTTCTCTCCGGGGGGCACCGGGGAGCTGTTTTTT. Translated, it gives CASSFSPGGTGELFF.

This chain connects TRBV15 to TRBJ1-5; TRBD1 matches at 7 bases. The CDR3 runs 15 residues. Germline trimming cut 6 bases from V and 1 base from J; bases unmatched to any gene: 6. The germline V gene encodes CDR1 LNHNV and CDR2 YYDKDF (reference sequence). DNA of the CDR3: TGTGCCACCAGTATTACAGGGGTAAGCAATCAGCCCCAGCATTTT. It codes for CATSITGVSNQPQHF.

DNA of the CDR3: TGTGCCAGCAGCTTGGGTCAGGGACAGGATAATCAGCCCCAGCATTTT. Protein product: CASSLGQGQDNQPQHF. The rearrangement joins TRBV5-6 to TRBJ1-5, with 8 bases matching TRBD1. The CDR3 loop spans 16 amino acids. V was clipped by 0 bases and J by 4 bases; unmatched bases: 6. Germline CDR1 is SGHDT and CDR2 is YYEEEE.

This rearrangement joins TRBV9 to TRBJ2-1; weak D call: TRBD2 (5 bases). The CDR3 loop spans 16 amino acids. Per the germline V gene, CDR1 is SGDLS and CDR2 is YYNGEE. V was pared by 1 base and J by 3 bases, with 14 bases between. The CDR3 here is CASSVSTRDFYNEQFF. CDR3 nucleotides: TGTGCCAGCAGCGTATCAACTAGGGATTTCTACAATGAGCAGTTCTTC.

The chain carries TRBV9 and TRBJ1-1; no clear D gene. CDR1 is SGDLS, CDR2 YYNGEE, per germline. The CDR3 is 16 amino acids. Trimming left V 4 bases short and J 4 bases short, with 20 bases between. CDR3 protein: CASSHPSFAGSTEAFF. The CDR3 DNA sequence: TGTGCCAGCAGCCACCCCTCGTTCGCGGGGTCCACTGAAGCTTTCTTT.

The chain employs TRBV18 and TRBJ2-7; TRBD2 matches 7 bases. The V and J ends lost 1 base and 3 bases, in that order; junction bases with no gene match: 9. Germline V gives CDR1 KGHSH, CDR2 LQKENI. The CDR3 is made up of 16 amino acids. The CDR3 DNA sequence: TGTGCCAGCTCACCACGAGAGGGTTCGGGAGGCTACGAGCAGTACTTC. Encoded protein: CASSPREGSGGYEQYF.

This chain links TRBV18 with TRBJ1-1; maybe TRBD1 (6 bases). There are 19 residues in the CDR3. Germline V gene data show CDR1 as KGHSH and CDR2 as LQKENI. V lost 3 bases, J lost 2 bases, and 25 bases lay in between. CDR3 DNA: TGTGCCAGCTCACCGATTATGGGGGGGGCGGGTATGTCAAACACTGAAGCTTTCTTT. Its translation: CASSPIMGGAGMSNTEAFF.

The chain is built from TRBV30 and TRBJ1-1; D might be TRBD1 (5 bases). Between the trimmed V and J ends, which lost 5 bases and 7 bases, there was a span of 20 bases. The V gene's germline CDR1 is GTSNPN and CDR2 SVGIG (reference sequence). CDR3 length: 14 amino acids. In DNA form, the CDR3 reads TGTGCCTGGGCCCAGCGGGGAGGGGCCTTTGAAGCTTTCTTT. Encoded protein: CAWAQRGGAFEAFF.

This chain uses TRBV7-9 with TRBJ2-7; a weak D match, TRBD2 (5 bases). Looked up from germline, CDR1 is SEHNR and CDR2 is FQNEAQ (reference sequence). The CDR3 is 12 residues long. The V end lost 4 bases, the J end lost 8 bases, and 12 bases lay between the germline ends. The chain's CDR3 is CASSSRRLQQYF. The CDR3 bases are TGTGCCAGCAGCTCCCGGAGGCTACAGCAGTACTTC.